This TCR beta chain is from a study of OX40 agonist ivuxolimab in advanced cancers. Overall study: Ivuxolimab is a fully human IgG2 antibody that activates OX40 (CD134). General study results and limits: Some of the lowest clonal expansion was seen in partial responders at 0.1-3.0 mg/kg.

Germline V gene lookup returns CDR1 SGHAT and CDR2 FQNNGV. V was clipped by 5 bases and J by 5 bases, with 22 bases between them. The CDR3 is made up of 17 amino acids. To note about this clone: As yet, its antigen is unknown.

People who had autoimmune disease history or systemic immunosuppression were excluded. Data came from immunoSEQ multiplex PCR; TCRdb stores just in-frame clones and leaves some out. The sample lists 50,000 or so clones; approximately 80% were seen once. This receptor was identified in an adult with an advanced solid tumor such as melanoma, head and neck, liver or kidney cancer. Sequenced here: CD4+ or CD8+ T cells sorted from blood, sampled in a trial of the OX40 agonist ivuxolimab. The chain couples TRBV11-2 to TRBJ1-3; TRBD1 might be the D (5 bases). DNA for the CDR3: TGTGCCAGCAGCCCCGAAAGGGGAGGCAAGGGGAGAAACACCATATATTTT. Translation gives CASSPERGGKGRNTIYF. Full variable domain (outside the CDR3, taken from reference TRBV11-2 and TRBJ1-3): EAGVAQSPRYKIIEKRQSVAFWCNPISGHATLYWYQQILGQGPKLLIQFQNNGVVDDSQLPKDRFSAERLKGVDSTLKIQPAKLEDSAVYLCASSPERGGKGRNTIYFGEGSWLTVV.